The following is a T cell receptor beta chain sequence with its context. There is no known antigen for this receptor. Base quality data are lacking; no much larger clone is found one base away. The immunoSEQ Assay was used to sequence TCR beta CDR3 regions from DNA. On the authors' methods: T cell density was computed as TCR beta template counts normalized to usable DNA estimated by amplifying housekeeping genes. The preseqR package was used to estimate richness by extrapolating to 400,000 templates for PBMC samples and to 120,000 templates for tissue samples. Clonality was defined as one minus Pielou's evenness. Tissue-enriched TCRs were identified by differential abundance testing using productive amino-acid clonotypes, minimum total count 5 and alpha 0.1. The Jaccard Index and the Morisita Overlap Index were used to quantify repertoire overlap between compartments. GLIPH grouped TCR beta CDR3s together with public tetramer-defined viral CDR3s, and a viral motif had to include at least three viral sequences and show V-gene enrichment. Here the immuneACCESS table is served through TCRdb, limited to in-frame sequences with V and J called. Missing clones are a known gap in these copies; in checked studies unresolved V genes cover under half, and the rest lacks a known reason. V and J calls and clone size are copied from that table; D and trimming were computed from the DNA. Counted in this sample were 25,000 to 35,000 clones; 80% to 95% of them appeared once. Clones ranked in the top ten supply over 25% of the sample.

This entry is derived from a study of T cells in localized non-small cell lung cancer (dated by TCRdb to 2020 to 2022). Study-wide context: T cell repertoires of hundreds of early-stage NSCLC patients were analyzed, with tumors being compared against uninvolved tumor-adjacent lungs. All 250 or so NSCLC patients in the cohort were treatment-naive and had localized lung tumors that were resected. A mean age of around 66 years was recorded for the NSCLC patients, of whom more than 120 were male and about a hundred were female. The full study reports these points: Since the design was exploratory, TCR variables were selected using unadjusted p-values with no false-discovery rate correction. Higher T cell density in blood was associated with longer overall survival, whereas higher clonality in adjacent lung was associated with shorter survival. Uninvolved tumor-adjacent lung showed the highest T cell clonality, higher than tumor, which suggests more focused antigenic responses in the uninvolved tumor-adjacent lung. Multi-region tumor sequencing was not performed, so intratumor heterogeneity could not be excluded. Of the top 100 tumor clones, a median of approximately 60 were detected in paired uninvolved adjacent lung; under 35 were also among that lung's top 100.

The junction carries 19 bases between V and J, which are trimmed by 7 bases and 4 bases respectively. The germline V gene (reference sequence) specifies LNHDA as CDR1 and SQIVND as CDR2. The CDR3 measures 16 amino acids from cysteine to phenylalanine. The kept DNA is CDR3 alone, 48 bases in frame from the first base. At diagnosis, tumor, uninvolved tumor-adjacent lung and peripheral blood were collected and then preserved as a mix of FFPE and fresh-frozen material. Blood samples were analyzed as peripheral blood mononuclear cells for TCR repertoire profiling. The source is a female donor older than 55 with stage I lung adenocarcinoma. The specimen comprised peripheral blood, sampled before any cancer treatment. The rearrangement combines TRBV19 with TRBJ2-2; perhaps TRBD1 is the D gene, with 8 bases matching. The CDR3 region reads CASTGQGGMGTGELFF. The bases read TGTGCCAGTACAGGACAGGGAGGGATGGGCACCGGGGAGCTGTTTTTT.